A single sample is the source of the 14 T cell receptor beta chains below, sequenced in a study of radiotherapy plus CTLA-4 blockade in lung cancer. Sequenced by immunoSEQ multiplex PCR; TCRdb stores in-frame clones only, minus some. This sample has some 96,000 clones, with about 86% found just once. Sample: peripheral blood, taken from a patient treated with radiotherapy plus ipilimumab. The source is a human donor with non-small cell lung cancer that progressed on radiotherapy plus ipilimumab.

The chain couples TRBV6-6 to TRBJ2-1, with D hard to call. Looked up from germline, CDR1 is MNHNY and CDR2 is SVGAGI (reference sequence). CDR3 length: 16 amino acids. Trimming pared 5 bases from V and 1 base from J, leaving 15 bases between. CDR3 sequence: CASSPHLKPSYNEQFF. CDR3 bases: TGTGCCAGCAGTCCCCACTTGAAACCTTCCTACAATGAGCAGTTCTTC.

This clone was recorded only once. The chain joins TRBV4-1 to TRBJ1-2; 7 bases align to TRBD1. The CDR3 consists of 15 residues. Germline V lookup: CDR1 MGHRA, CDR2 YSYEKL. Losses at the gene ends were 0 bases for V and 7 bases for J; bases not matched to a gene: 8. CDR3 sequence reads: CASSQDHQGGVGYTF. DNA for the CDR3: TGCGCCAGCAGCCAAGATCACCAGGGGGGAGTTGGCTACACCTTC.

The gene calls are TRBV2 and TRBJ1-3; the match to TRBD1 covers 7 bases. The CDR3 is made up of 15 amino acids. Germline-derived CDR1 and CDR2 are SNHLY and FYNNEI. V shed 5 bases, J shed 2 bases, and the junction held 6 bases outside the gene matches. CDR3 region: CASSPDRVTGNTIYF. The CDR3 DNA follows: TGTGCCAGCAGTCCCGACAGGGTAACTGGAAACACCATATATTTT.

The chain uses TRBV6-1 and TRBJ1-1; D gene ambiguous. From germline, CDR1 is MNHNS and CDR2 SASEGT. The CDR3 is 13 residues long. V gave up 3 bases and J gave up 4 bases, with 9 bases separating them. In nucleotides, the CDR3 is TGTGCCAGCAGTGACCAGTTGGGCACTGAAGCTTTCTTT. This codes for CASSDQLGTEAFF.

This sequence joins TRBV2 and TRBJ2-1; TRBD2 matches at 10 bases. The CDR3 has 17 residues. CDR1 SNHLY and CDR2 FYNNEI come from the germline V gene. Trimming at V came to 5 bases and at J to 0 bases, leaving 7 bases not matched to a gene. CDR3 sequence: CASSPYSGRSSYNEQFF. The CDR3 DNA reads TGTGCCAGCAGTCCCTATAGCGGGAGGAGCTCCTACAATGAGCAGTTCTTC.

The V gene is TRBV23-1, the J gene TRBJ2-7; D might be TRBD2 (7 bases). TRBV23-1 is placed among ORFs of uncertain function. The CDR3 totals 12 residues. Trimming pared 11 bases from V and 6 bases from J, leaving 17 bases between. CDR3 loop: CAPKGEGGEQYF. The CDR3 region has the DNA TGCGCCCCAAAGGGGGAGGGGGGCGAGCAGTACTTC.

The chain has TRBV30 and TRBJ1-1, with a weak D call TRBD1 (5 bases). Germline CDR1 is GTSNPN and CDR2 is SVGIG (reference sequence). The CDR3 is made up of 15 amino acids. Trimming removed 3 bases from V and 4 bases from J, with 18 bases in between. The DNA for the CDR3 is TGTGCCTGGAGGGTCGGGGGAAAAGGTGGCACTGAAGCTTTCTTT. Its protein is CAWRVGGKGGTEAFF.

This clone has a handful of counts. This chain joins TRBV11-2 and TRBJ2-7; D is ambiguous. V lost 5 bases and J lost 5, with 10 bases in between. The length of the CDR3 is 12 residues. CDR1 is SGHAT and CDR2 is FQNNGV in the germline V gene. The CDR3 DNA is TGTGCCAGCAGCCGAAGGGCCCACGAGCAGTACTTC. It yields the protein CASSRRAHEQYF.

V is TRBV2 and J is TRBJ1-2; D is unclear. The CDR3 has 15 amino acids. The V gene's germline CDR1 is SNHLY and CDR2 FYNNEI. Trimming took off 4 bases at V and 7 bases at J, with 19 bases between the two ends. The CDR3 DNA sequence: TGTGCCAGCAGTGGGGGAATGAGTGGAGTGCGTGGCTACACCTTC. This sequence encodes CASSGGMSGVRGYTF.

V and J are TRBV27 and TRBJ2-1; 11 nucleotides match TRBD1. This CDR3 is 16 amino acids long. The germline V gene encodes CDR1 MNHEY and CDR2 SMNVEV (reference sequence). V dropped 6 bases and J dropped 8; count of bases not matched to a gene: 12. CDR3 protein: CASRLSGTGGLDEQFF. The DNA for the CDR3 is TGTGCCAGCAGACTCTCCGGGACAGGGGGGCTGGATGAGCAGTTCTTC.

The chain carries TRBV7-2 and TRBJ1-2; 8 positions agree with TRBD1. CDR3 size: 15 residues. CDR1 is SGHTA, CDR2 FQGNSA, per germline. Trimming cost V 1 base and J 2 bases; bases outside gene matches: 3. CDR3 coding DNA: TGTGCCAGCAGCTTAGGGACAGGGTTCAACTATGGCTACACCTTC. Its protein is CASSLGTGFNYGYTF.

V is TRBV10-1 and J is TRBJ2-2, with a possible D match to TRBD1 (6 bases). CDR1 is WNHNN and CDR2 is SYGVQD in the germline V gene (reference sequence). The germline V and J ends were trimmed by 7 bases and 2 bases, with 14 bases remaining between them. This CDR3 spans 15 amino acids. The CDR3 DNA sequence: TGCGCCAGCACTTTAACGGACAGAAACACCGGGGAGCTGTTTTTT. Its protein product is CASTLTDRNTGELFF.

CDR3 nucleotide sequence: TGTGCCTGGAGTCCGGGACGGAGTAACTATGGCTACACCTTC. This sequence encodes CAWSPGRSNYGYTF. This chain uses TRBV30 with TRBJ1-2, with D tentatively TRBD1 (5 bases). This CDR3 spans 14 amino acids. Germline lookup yields CDR1 GTSNPN and CDR2 SVGIG (reference sequence). Deletions cut 2 bases from V and 1 base from J, with 11 bases between. Supplemented by reference TRBV30 and TRBJ1-2, the full variable domain reads SQTIHQWPATLVQPVGSPLSLECTVEGTSNPNLYWYRQAAGRGLQLLFYSVGIGQISSEVPQNLSASRPQDRQFILSSKKLLLSDSGFYLCAWSPGRSNYGYTFGSGTRLTVV.

The gene calls are TRBV4-2 and TRBJ2-5, with TRBD2 matching 8 bases. J gave up 3 bases and V 0 bases, and 3 bases lay outside the gene matches. The CDR3 is 15 residues long. Germline-derived CDR1 and CDR2 are LGHNA and YNFKEQ. The CDR3 DNA follows: TGTGCCAGCAGCCAAGATACAGCGGGAGAAGAGACCCAGTACTTC. Amino acid sequence: CASSQDTAGEETQYF.